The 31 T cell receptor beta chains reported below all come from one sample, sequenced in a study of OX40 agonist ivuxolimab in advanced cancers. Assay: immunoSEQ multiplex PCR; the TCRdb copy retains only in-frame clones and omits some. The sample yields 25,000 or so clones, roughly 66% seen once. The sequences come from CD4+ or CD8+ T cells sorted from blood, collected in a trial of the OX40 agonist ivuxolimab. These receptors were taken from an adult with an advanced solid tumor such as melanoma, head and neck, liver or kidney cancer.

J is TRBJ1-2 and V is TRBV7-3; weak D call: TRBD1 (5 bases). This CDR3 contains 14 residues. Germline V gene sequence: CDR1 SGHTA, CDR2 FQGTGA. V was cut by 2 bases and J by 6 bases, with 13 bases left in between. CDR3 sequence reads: CASSLGARVDGYTF. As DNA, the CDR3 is TGTGCCAGCAGCTTAGGGGCCAGGGTGGATGGCTACACCTTC.

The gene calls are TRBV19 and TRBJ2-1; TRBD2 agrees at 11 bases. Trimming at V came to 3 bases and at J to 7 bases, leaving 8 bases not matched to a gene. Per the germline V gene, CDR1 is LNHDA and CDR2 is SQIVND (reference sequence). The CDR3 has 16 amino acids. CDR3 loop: CASSIMTSGAKNEQFF. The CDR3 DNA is TGTGCCAGTAGTATTATGACTAGCGGGGCCAAAAATGAGCAGTTCTTC. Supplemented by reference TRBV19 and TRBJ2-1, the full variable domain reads DGGITQSPKYLFRKEGQNVTLSCEQNLNHDAMYWYRQDPGQGLRLIYYSQIVNDFQKGDIAEGYSVSREKKESFPLTVTSAQKNPTAFYLCASSIMTSGAKNEQFFGPGTRLTVL.

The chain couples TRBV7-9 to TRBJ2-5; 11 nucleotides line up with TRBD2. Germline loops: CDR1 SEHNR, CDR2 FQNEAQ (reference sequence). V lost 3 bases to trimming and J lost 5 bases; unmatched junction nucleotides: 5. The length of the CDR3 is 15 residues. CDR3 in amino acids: CASSFLAGGRETQYF. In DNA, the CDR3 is TGTGCCAGCAGCTTCCTAGCGGGGGGCAGGGAGACCCAGTACTTC.

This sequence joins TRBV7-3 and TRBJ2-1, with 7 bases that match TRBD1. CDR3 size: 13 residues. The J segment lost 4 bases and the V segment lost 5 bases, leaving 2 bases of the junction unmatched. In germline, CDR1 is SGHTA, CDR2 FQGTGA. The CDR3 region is CASSLTGYNEQFF. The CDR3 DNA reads TGTGCCAGCAGCCTGACAGGGTACAATGAGCAGTTCTTC.

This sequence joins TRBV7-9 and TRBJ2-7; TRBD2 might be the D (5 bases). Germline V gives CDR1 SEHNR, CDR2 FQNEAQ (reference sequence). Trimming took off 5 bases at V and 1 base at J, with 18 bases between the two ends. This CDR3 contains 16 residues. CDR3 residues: CASSRPPTGLSYEQYF. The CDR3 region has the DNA TGTGCCAGCAGCCGCCCCCCAACGGGATTATCCTACGAGCAGTACTTC.

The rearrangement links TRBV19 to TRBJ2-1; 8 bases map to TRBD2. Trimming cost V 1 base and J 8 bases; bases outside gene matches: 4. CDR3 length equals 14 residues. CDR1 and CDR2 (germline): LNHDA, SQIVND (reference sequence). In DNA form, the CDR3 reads TGTGCCAGTAGTATAGGGACTAGCCAGGATGAGCAGTTCTTC. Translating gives CASSIGTSQDEQFF.

The CDR3 reads CATSRGRGNYEQYF. The CDR3 bases are TGTGCCACCAGCAGAGGCAGGGGAAACTACGAGCAGTACTTC. This sequence joins TRBV15 and TRBJ2-7; TRBD1 is a possible D gene (6 bases). CDR1 is LNHNV and CDR2 is YYDKDF in the germline V gene (reference sequence). CDR3 length: 14 amino acids. V was pared by 1 base and J by 3 bases, with 10 bases between.

The CDR3 DNA is TGTGCCAGCAGCTTAGGGGTGACAACGAACACCGGGGAGCTGTTTTTT. Amino acids: CASSLGVTTNTGELFF. V gene TRBV7-9 combines with J gene TRBJ2-2; no firm D call. V was clipped by 1 base and J by 0 bases, with 9 bases between them. The CDR3 runs 16 residues. Germline loops: CDR1 SEHNR, CDR2 FQNEAQ (reference sequence). The complete variable domain, with remaining parts taken from reference TRBV7-9 and TRBJ2-2, reads DTGVSQNPRHKITKRGQNVTFRCDPISEHNRLYWYRQTLGQGPEFLTYFQNEAQLEKSRLLSDRFSAERPKGSFSTLEIQRTEQGDSAMYLCASSLGVTTNTGELFFGEGSRLTVL.

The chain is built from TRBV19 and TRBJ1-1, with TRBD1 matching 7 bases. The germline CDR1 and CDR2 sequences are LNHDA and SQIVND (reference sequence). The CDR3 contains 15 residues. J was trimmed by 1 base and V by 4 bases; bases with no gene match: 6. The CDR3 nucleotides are TGTGCCAGTAGTACCCCAAGACAGGGGAACACTGAAGCTTTCTTT. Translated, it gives CASSTPRQGNTEAFF. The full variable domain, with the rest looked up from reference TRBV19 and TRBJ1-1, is DGGITQSPKYLFRKEGQNVTLSCEQNLNHDAMYWYRQDPGQGLRLIYYSQIVNDFQKGDIAEGYSVSREKKESFPLTVTSAQKNPTAFYLCASSTPRQGNTEAFFGQGTRLTVV.

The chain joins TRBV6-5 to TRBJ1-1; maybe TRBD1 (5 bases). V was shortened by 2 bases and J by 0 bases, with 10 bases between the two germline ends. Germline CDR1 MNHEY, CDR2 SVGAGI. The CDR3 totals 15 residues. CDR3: CASSYGGGMNTEAFF. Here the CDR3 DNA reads TGTGCCAGCAGTTACGGGGGGGGGATGAACACTGAAGCTTTCTTT.

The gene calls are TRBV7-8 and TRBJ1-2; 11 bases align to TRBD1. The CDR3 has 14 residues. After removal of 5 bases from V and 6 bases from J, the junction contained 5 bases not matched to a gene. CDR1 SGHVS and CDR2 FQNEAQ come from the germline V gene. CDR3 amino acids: CASSAGTGGNGYTF. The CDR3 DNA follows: TGTGCCAGCAGCGCGGGGACAGGGGGAAATGGCTACACCTTC.

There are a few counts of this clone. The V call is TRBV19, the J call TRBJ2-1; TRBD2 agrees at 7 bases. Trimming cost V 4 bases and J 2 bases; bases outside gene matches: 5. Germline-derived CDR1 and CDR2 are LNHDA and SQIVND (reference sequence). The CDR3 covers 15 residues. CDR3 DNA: TGTGCCAGTAGTAGCCAGCGGGGACCCTACAATGAGCAGTTCTTC. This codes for CASSSQRGPYNEQFF.

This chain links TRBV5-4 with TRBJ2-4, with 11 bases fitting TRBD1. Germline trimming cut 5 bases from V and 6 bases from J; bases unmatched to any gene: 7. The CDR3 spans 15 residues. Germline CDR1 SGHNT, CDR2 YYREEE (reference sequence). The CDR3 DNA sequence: TGTGCCAGCAGGGCCGGGACAGGGGGTACAAACATTCAGTACTTC. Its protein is CASRAGTGGTNIQYF.

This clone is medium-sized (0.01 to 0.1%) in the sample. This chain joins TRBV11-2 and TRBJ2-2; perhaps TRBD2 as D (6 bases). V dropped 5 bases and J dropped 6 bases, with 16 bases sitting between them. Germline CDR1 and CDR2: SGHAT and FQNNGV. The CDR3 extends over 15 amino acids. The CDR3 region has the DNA TGTGCCAGCAGCCTCCAGGCGGGGCGAGCCGGGGAGCTGTTTTTT. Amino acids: CASSLQAGRAGELFF.

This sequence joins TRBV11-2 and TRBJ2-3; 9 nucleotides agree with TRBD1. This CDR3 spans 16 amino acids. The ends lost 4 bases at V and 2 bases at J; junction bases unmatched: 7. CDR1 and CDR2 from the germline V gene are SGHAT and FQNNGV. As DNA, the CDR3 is TGTGCCAGCAGCTCAAGGGACAGGGATTCCACAGATACGCAGTATTTT. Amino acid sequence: CASSSRDRDSTDTQYF.

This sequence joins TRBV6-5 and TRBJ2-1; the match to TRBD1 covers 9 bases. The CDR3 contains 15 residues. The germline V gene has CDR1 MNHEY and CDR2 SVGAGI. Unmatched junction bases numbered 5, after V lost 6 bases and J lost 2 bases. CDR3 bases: TGTGCCAGCAGCCCGACAGGGGGGCCCTACAATGAGCAGTTCTTC. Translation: CASSPTGGPYNEQFF.

The CDR3 DNA follows: TGTGCCAGCAGTTTATCAGGGAACGGCAATCAGCCCCAGCATTTT. It is translated as CASSLSGNGNQPQHF. The genes are TRBV27 and TRBJ1-5, with no clear D. CDR1 and CDR2 (germline): MNHEY, SMNVEV (reference sequence). The CDR3 runs 15 residues. With 0 bases removed from V and 2 bases from J, the gap between germline ends came to 8 bases.

The CDR3 loop is CASRTGASYEQYF. The CDR3 DNA follows: TGTGCCAGCAGGACAGGGGCCTCCTACGAGCAGTACTTC. V is TRBV27 and J is TRBJ2-7; 8 nucleotides agree with TRBD1. CDR3 length: 13 amino acids. Germline lookup yields CDR1 MNHEY and CDR2 SMNVEV (reference sequence). The trim removed 6 bases at V and 0 bases at J, leaving 1 base unmatched.

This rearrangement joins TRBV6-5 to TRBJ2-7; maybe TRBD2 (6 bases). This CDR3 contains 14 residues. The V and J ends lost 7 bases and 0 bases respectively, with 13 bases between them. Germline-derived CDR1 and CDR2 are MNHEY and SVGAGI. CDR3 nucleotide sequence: TGTGCCAGCATCAAGGGACTGGCCTCCTACGAGCAGTACTTC. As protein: CASIKGLASYEQYF.

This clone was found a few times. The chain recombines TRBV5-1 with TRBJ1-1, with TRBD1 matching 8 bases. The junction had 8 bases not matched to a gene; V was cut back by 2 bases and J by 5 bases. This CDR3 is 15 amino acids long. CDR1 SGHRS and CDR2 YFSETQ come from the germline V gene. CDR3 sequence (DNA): TGCGCCAGCAGCTTCGGACAGGGCGGAGGAACTGAAGCTTTCTTT. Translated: CASSFGQGGGTEAFF.

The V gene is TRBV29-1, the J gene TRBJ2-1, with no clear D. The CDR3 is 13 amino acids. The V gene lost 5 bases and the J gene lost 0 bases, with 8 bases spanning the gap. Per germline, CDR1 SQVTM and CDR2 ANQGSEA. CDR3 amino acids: CSVLWNSYNEQFF. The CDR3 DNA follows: TGCAGCGTTCTGTGGAACTCCTACAATGAGCAGTTCTTC.

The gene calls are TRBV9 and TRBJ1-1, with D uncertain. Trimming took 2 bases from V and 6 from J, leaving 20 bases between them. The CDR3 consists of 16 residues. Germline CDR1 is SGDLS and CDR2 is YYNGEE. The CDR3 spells CASSVLDGRPGAEAFF. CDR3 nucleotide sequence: TGTGCCAGCAGCGTGTTGGACGGGCGCCCTGGGGCTGAAGCTTTCTTT. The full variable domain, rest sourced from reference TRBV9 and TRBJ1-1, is DSGVTQTPKHLITATGQRVTLRCSPRSGDLSVYWYQQSLDQGLQFLIQYYNGEERAKGNILERFSAQQFPDLHSELNLSSLELGDSALYFCASSVLDGRPGAEAFFGQGTRLTVV.

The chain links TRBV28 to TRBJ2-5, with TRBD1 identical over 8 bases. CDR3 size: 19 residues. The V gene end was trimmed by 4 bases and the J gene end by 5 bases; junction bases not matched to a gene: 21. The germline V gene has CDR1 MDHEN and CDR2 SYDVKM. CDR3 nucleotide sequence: TGTGCCAGCAGTTCAGGCCCCACACCGGGACAGGCGACCTGGGAGACCCAGTACTTC. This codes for CASSSGPTPGQATWETQYF.

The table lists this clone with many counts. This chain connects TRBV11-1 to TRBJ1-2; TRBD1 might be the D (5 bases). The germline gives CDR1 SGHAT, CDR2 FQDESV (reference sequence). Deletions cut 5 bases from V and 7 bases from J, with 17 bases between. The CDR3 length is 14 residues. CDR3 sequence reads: CASSPLEGPVGYTF. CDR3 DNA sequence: TGTGCCAGCAGCCCCTTGGAGGGGCCTGTTGGCTACACCTTC.

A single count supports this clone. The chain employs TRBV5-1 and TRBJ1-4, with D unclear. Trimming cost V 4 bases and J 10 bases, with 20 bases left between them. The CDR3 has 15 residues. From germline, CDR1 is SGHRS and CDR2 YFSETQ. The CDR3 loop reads CASSPGPSVTVKLFF. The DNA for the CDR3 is TGCGCCAGCAGCCCGGGCCCCTCAGTTACCGTAAAACTGTTTTTT.

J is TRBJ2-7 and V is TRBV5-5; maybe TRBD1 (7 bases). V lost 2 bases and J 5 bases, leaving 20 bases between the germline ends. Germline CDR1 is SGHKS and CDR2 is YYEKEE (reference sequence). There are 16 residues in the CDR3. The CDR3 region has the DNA TGTGCCAGCAGCTTCCCCCACGGGGAGGACAGGAACGAGCAGTACTTC. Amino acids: CASSFPHGEDRNEQYF.

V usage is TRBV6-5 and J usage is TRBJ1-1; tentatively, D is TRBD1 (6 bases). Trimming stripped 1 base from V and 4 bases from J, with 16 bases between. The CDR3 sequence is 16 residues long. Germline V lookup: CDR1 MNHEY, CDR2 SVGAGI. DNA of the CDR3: TGTGCCAGCAGTTACTACCGGGGGGCGCCGGGCACTGAAGCTTTCTTT. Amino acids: CASSYYRGAPGTEAFF.

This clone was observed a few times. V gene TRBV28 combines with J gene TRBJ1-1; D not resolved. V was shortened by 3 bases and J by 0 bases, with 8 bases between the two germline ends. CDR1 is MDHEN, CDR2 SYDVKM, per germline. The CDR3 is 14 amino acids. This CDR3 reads CASSFPVLNTEAFF. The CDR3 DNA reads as TGTGCCAGCAGTTTTCCCGTTTTGAACACTGAAGCTTTCTTT.

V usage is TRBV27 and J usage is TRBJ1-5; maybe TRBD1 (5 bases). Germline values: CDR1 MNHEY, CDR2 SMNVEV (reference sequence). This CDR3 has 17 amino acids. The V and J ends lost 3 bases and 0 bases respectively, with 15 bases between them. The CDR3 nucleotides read TGTGCCAGCAGTTTTAGGGGCAGCCGACTTAGCAATCAGCCCCAGCATTTT. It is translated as CASSFRGSRLSNQPQHF.

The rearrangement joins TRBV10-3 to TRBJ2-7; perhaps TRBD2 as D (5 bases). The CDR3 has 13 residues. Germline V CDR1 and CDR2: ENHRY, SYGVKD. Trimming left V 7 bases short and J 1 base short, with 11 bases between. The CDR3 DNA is TGTGCCATCAACGCCGAGGGTTCCTACGAGCAGTACTTC. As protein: CAINAEGSYEQYF.

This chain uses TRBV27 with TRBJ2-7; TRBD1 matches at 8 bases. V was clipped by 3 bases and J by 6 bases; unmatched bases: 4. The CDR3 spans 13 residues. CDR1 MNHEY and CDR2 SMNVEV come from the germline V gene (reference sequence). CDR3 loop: CASSFGQGAEQYF. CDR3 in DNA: TGTGCCAGCAGTTTCGGACAGGGTGCCGAGCAGTACTTC.